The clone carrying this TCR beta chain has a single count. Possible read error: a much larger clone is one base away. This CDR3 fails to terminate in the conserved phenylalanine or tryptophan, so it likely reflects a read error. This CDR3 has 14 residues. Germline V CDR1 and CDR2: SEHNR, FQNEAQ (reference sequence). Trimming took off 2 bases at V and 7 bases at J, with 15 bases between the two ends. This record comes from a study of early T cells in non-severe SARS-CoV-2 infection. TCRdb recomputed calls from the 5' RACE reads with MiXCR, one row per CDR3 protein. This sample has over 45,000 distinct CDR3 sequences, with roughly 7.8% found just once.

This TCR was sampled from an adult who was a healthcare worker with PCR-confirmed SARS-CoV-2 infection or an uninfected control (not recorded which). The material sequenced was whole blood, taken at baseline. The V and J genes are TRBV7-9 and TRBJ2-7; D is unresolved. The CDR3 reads CASSLNQIAWEQYS. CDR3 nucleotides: TGTGCCAGCAGCTTAAATCAGATAGCCTGGGAGCAGTACTCC.